The table lists the clone carrying this T cell receptor beta chain with a count of one. The antigen remains undetermined. This sample was taken from a study of shared clonotypes between healthy human individuals. Notes on the study in general: Having only a few donors restricted how much genetic and exposure-history diversity was captured. Sequencing depth was a factor that was expected to affect clonotype sharing among donors. Clonotypes shared by all four donors outscored non-shared clonotypes in generation probability.

TCRdb's table, derived via immunoSEQ multiplex PCR, lists solely in-frame clones and lacks some. This repertoire shows hundreds of thousands of clones, about 78% found once; its top ten account for approximately 2%. Germline assignment: CDR1 SGHRS and CDR2 YFSETQ. V shed 9 bases, J shed 3 bases, and the junction held 14 bases outside the gene matches. The CDR3 is 16 residues long. Each sample came from a Caucasian adult donor living in Nashville, Tennessee. The rearrangement joins TRBV5-1 to TRBJ2-1; 8 bases map to TRBD2. This TCR derives from a woman aged 25 to 39 in good health. Specimen: memory CD4+ T cells sorted from blood. As to subset: CD45RA-negative fraction. The CDR3 here is CATNSVAGTLYNEQFF. The CDR3 DNA follows: TGCGCCACCAACTCGGTAGCGGGGACCCTCTACAATGAGCAGTTCTTC.